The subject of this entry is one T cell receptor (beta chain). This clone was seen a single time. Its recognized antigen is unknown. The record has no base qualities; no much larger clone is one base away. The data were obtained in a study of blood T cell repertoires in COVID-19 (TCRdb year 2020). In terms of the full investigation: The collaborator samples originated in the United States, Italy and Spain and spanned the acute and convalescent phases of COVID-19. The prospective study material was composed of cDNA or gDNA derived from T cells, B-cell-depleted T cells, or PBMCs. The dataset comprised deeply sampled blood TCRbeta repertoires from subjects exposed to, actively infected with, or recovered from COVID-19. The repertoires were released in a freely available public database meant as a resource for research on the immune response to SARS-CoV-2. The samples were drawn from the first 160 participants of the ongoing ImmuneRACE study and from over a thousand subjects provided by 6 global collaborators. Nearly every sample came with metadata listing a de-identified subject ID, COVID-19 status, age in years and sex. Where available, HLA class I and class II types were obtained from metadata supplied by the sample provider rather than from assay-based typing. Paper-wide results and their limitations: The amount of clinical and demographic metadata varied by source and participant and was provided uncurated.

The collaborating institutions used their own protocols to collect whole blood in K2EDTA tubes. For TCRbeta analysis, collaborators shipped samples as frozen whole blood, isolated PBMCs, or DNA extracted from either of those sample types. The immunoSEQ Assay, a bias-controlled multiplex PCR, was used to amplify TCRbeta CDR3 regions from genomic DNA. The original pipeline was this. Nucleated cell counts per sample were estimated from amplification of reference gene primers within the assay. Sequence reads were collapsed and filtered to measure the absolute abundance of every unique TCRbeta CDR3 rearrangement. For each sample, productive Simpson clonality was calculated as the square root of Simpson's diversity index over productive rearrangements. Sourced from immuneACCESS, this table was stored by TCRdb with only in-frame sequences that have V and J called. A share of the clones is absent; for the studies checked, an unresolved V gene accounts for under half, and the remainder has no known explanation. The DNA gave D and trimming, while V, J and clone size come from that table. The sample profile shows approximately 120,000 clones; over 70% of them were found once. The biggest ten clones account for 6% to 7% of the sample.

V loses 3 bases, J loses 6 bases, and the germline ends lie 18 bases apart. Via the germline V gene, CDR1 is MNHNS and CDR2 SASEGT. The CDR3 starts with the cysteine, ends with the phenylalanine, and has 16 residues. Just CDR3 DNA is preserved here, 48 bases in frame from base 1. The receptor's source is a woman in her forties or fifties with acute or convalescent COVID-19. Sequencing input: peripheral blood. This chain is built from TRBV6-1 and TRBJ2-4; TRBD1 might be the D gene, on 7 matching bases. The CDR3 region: CASSDPDREEGNIQYF. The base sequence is TGTGCCAGCAGTGACCCAGACAGGGAGGAAGGAAACATTCAGTACTTC.